Sequencing of this T cell receptor beta chain was carried out in a study of radiation and T cells in renal cell carcinoma. Background on the study: Nephrectomy followed 15 Gy stereotactic body radiation by 4 weeks. Overall study results and limits: Top tumor clonotypes rose in blood 2 weeks post-radiation, then contracted. No pretreatment tumor biopsies were available for baseline clonotypes.

As concerns this clone: The antigen is undetermined.

V was clipped by 7 bases and J by 3 bases, with 12 bases between them. The CDR3 totals 13 residues. Germline CDR1 reads MNHNY; CDR2 reads SVGAGI (reference sequence). Specified time point: blood 2 weeks post-SBRT. The treatment denotes: 15 Gy SBRT to primary tumor, nephrectomy 4 weeks later. TCRdb keeps only in-frame clones here, not all; method: immunoSEQ multiplex PCR. Here the sample spans about 49,000 clones, more than 80% being singletons. The material was blood, obtained from a patient whose treatment included radiotherapy and nephrectomy. The gene calls are TRBV6-6 and TRBJ1-2; no clear D. This TCR was recovered from a woman in her 70s with renal cell carcinoma. CDR3 protein: CASTLQVHYGYTF. CDR3 DNA sequence: TGTGCCAGCACCCTCCAAGTCCACTATGGCTACACCTTC.